This TCR beta chain was obtained from a study of T cell responses to AZD1222 COVID-19 vaccine. Here immunoSEQ multiplex PCR was the method, and the copy in TCRdb shows in-frame clones only, minus some. The sample yields roughly 200,000 clones, roughly nine tenths seen once. The CDR3 sequence is 14 residues long. Trimming stripped 3 bases from V and 12 bases from J, with 18 bases between. Per germline, CDR1 ENHRY and CDR2 SYGVKD. The rearrangement joins TRBV10-3 to TRBJ2-1; D remains ambiguous. The clonotype was recovered from an adult who received the AZD1222 COVID-19 vaccine. This specimen consisted of peripheral blood, obtained 28 days after the second AZD1222 dose. This CDR3 reads CAISDPARDKVQFF. The CDR3 DNA follows: TGTGCCATCAGTGACCCAGCTCGTGATAAAGTGCAGTTCTTC.